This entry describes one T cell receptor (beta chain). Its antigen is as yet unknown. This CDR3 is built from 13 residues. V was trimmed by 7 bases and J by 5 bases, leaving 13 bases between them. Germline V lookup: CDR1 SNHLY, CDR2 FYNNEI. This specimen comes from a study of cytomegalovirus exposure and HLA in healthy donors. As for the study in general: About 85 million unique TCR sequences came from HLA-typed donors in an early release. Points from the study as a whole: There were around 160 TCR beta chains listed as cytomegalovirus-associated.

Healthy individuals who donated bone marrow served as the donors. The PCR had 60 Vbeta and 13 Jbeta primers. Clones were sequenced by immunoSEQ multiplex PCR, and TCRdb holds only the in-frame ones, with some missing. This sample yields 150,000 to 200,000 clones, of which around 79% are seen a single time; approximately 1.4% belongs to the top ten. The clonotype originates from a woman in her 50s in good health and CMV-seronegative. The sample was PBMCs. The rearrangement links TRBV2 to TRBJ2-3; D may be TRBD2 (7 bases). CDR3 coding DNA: TGTGCCAGCACCGACGGGGGGCTAGATACGCAGTATTTT. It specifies CASTDGGLDTQYF.